This TCR beta chain was sequenced during a study of immune heterogeneity within non-small cell lung tumors. Study information: Tumor histology was classified as squamous cell carcinoma in a few cases, non-squamous carcinoma in over nine and not otherwise specified in 1. Study-level findings and limits: T-cell clonality in a given local region correlated moderately yet significantly with the local tumor mutational burden (R roughly 0.31).

Note on this clonotype: Its specificity is unknown.

Trimming removed 3 bases at V and 7 bases at J, with 12 bases between. This CDR3 is 13 amino acids long. Per germline, CDR1 LNHNV and CDR2 YYDKDF (reference sequence). Samples each supplied around 600 ng of bulk tumor genomic DNA as template. Widely spaced biopsies, several per primary tumor, were obtained at surgery. Enrolled individuals presented with untreated, newly diagnosed non-small cell lung cancer and received curative surgery. Multiplex PCR (32 V and 13 J primers) was used to amplify the TCR beta CDR3. Via MiXCR, TCRdb re-called the multiplex PCR reads, giving one row per CDR3 protein. This table has fewer than 25,000 distinct CDR3 sequences, around a quarter appearing once.

The genes are TRBV15 and TRBJ1-1, with unresolved D. The clonotype comes from a man aged 40-49 years with non-small cell lung cancer. Sample: lung tumor tissue. The CDR3 reads CATSRSPEVEAFF. Here the CDR3 DNA reads TGTGCCACCAGCAGGTCTCCGGAAGTTGAAGCTTTCTTT.